The clone carrying this TCR beta chain was seen more than once but under ten times. Donors ranged from about 6 to 95 years old and were healthy Caucasians in Russia. At least 6 micrograms of total RNA were extracted per sample. For the second PCR, which ran for about 7 to 11 cycles, a sample-barcoded 5' primer and a J-beta primer mix were used. Every single cDNA molecule received a tag from a template-switch adaptor with 12 random nucleotides. At least 2.5 million CDR3-containing paired-end reads were obtained per sample. TCRdb itself ran the 5' RACE reads through MiXCR, one entry per CDR3 protein. The sample contains about 290,000 distinct CDR3 sequences, roughly 27% of which appear only once. The CDR3 has 11 amino acids. V was shortened by 11 bases and J by 11 bases, with 18 bases between the two germline ends. These data originate in a study of blood T cells in healthy people across ages.

The sample comprised blood. This sequence joins TRBV12-3 or TRBV12-4 and TRBJ1-1, with D uncertain. This receptor was obtained from a woman aged 70-85 years in good health. The CDR3 loop reads CASGVYNEAFF. DNA for the CDR3: TGTGCCTCCGGGGTTTACAACGAGGCTTTCTTT.